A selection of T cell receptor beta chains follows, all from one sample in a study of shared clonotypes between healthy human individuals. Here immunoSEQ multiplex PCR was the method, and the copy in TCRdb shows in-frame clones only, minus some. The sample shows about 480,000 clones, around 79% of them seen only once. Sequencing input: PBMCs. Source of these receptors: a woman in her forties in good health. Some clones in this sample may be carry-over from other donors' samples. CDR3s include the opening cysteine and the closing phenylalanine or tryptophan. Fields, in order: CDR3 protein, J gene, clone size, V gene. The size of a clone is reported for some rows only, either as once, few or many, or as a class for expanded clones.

CASSYTGEEAFF,TRBJ1-1,NA,TRBV7-9
CAIAKTGGGWNTEAFF,TRBJ1-1,few,TRBV10-3
CASSLLGQLVNTIYF,TRBJ1-3,once,TRBV7-2
CARGDSYNSPLHF,TRBJ1-6,NA,TRBV30
CASSPGTGISNQPQHF,TRBJ1-5,NA,TRBV7-9
CASSVDGGYYGYTF,TRBJ1-2,NA,TRBV9
CASSPRGQGQTYEQYF,TRBJ2-7,NA,TRBV18
CASSLRAGTSRANEQFF,TRBJ2-1,NA,TRBV27
CAWSVGTGTDTQYF,TRBJ2-3,NA,TRBV30
CAWSLGPTAGYTF,TRBJ1-2,NA,TRBV30
CASSHRTGNYGYTF,TRBJ1-2,NA,TRBV4-2
CSMSGINNEQFF,TRBJ2-1,NA,TRBV29-1
CASSITGPGANVLTF,TRBJ2-6,NA,TRBV19
CASNSQRSYNEQFF,TRBJ2-1,NA,TRBV5-6
CASSKGGPEAFF,TRBJ1-1,NA,TRBV21-1
CASSYRVNEQFF,TRBJ2-1,NA,TRBV5-6
CATSRVAGGSSGTDTQYF,TRBJ2-3,NA,TRBV15
CASSARDRSYNEQFF,TRBJ2-1,few,TRBV6-1
CASTPRWAVLGEQYF,TRBJ2-7,NA,TRBV6-1
CASSVFTLAGMTDTQYF,TRBJ2-3,NA,TRBV6-1
CASRQRNYEQYF,TRBJ2-7,few,TRBV19
CASSSDILYGYTF,TRBJ1-2,NA,TRBV5-4
CASSVAGGATEAFF,TRBJ1-1,few,TRBV9
CASSLDSDLNTGELFF,TRBJ2-2,NA,TRBV7-3
CASTGTNSYEQYF,NA,once,TRBV25-1
CASLEAPGGPYNEQFF,TRBJ2-1,NA,TRBV2